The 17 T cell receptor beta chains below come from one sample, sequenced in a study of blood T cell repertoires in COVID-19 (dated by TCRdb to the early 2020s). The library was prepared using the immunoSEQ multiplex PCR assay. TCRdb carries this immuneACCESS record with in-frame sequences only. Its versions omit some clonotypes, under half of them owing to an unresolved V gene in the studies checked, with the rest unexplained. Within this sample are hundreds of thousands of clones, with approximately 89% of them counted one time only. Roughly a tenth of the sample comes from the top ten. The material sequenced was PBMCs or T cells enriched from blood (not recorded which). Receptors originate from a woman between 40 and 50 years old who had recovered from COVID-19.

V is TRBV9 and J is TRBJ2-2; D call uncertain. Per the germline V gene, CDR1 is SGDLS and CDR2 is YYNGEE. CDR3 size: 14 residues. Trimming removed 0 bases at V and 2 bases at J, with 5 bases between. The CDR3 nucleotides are TGTGCCAGCAGCGTAGGGCACAACACCGGGGAGCTGTTTTTT. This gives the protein CASSVGHNTGELFF.

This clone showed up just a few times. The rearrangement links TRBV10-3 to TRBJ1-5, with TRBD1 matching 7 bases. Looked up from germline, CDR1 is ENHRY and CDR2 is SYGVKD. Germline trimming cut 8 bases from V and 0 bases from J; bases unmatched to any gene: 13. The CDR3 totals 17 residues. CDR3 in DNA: TGTGCCATCGGACCCGGATTCGGGACAGATAGCAATCAGCCCCAGCATTTT. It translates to CAIGPGFGTDSNQPQHF.

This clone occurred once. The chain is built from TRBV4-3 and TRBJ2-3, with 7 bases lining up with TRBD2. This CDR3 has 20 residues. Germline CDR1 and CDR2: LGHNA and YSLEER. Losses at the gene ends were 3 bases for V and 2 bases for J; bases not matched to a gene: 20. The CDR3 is CASSHNRVPTGEGPTDTQYF. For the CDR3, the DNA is TGCGCCAGCAGCCATAACCGGGTCCCCACGGGGGAGGGGCCCACAGATACGCAGTATTTT.

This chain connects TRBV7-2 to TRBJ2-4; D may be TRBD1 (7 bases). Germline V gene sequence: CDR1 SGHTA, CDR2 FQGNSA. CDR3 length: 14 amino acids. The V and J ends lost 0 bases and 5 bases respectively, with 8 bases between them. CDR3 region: CASSLARGENIQYF. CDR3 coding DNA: TGTGCCAGCAGCTTAGCCAGGGGGGAAAACATTCAGTACTTC.

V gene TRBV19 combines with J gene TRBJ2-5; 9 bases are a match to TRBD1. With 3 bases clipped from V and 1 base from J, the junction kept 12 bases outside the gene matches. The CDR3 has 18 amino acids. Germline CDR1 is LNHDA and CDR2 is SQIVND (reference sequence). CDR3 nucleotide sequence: TGTGCCAGTAGTATCTCCGGGACAGGGAGGGGGAGCCAAGAGACCCAGTACTTC. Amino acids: CASSISGTGRGSQETQYF. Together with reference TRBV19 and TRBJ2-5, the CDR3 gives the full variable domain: DGGITQSPKYLFRKEGQNVTLSCEQNLNHDAMYWYRQDPGQGLRLIYYSQIVNDFQKGDIAEGYSVSREKKESFPLTVTSAQKNPTAFYLCASSISGTGRGSQETQYFGPGTRLLVL.

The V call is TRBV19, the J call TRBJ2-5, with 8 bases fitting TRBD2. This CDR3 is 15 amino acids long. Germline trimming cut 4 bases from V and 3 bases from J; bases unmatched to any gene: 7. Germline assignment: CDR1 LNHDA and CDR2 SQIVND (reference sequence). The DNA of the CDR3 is TGTGCCAGTAGTAGCTCCTCCGGGGGGGAAGAGACCCAGTACTTC. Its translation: CASSSSSGGEETQYF.

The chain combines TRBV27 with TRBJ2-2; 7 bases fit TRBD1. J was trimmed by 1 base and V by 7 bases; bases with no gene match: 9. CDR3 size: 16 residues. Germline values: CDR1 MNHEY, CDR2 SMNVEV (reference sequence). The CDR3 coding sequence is TGTGCCAGCACCTTCGTAGGGACAGAGAACACCGGGGAGCTGTTTTTT. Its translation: CASTFVGTENTGELFF.

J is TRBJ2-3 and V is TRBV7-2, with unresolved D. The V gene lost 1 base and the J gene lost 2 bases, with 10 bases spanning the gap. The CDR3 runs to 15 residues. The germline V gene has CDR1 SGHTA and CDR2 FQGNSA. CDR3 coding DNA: TGTGCCAGCAGCTTAGGCGTCTTGTCCACAGATACGCAGTATTTT. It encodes CASSLGVLSTDTQYF.

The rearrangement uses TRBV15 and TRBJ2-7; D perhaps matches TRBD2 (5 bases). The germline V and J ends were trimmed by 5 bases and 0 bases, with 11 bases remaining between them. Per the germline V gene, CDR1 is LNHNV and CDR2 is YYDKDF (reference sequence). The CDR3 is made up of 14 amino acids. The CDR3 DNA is TGTGCCACCAGCCCCGAAGCGGTCTCCTACGAGCAGTACTTC. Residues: CATSPEAVSYEQYF.

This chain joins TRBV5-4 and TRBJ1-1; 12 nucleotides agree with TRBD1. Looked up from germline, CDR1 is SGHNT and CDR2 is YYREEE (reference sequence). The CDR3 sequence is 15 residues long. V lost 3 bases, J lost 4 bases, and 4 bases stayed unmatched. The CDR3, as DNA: TGTGCCAGCAGCTGGGACAGGGGGCTGGTCACTGAAGCTTTCTTT. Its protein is CASSWDRGLVTEAFF.

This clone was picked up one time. This CDR3 is CAISFLSTDTQYF. The DNA for the CDR3 is TGTGCCATCAGTTTCCTCAGCACAGATACGCAGTATTTT. The chain employs TRBV10-3 and TRBJ2-3; no clear D gene. This CDR3 spans 13 amino acids. Germline V gene lookup returns CDR1 ENHRY and CDR2 SYGVKD. The V end lost 5 bases, the J end lost 0 bases, and 6 bases lay between the germline ends.

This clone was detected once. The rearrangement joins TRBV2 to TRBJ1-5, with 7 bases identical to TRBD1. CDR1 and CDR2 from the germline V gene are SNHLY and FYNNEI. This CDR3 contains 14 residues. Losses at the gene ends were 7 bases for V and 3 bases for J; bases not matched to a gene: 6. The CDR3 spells CASKTGFVNQPQHF. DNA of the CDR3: TGTGCCAGCAAGACAGGGTTTGTCAATCAGCCCCAGCATTTT.

This CDR3 reads CASSYSLINQPQHF. Written as DNA, the CDR3 is TGTGCCAGCAGTTACTCTTTAATTAATCAGCCCCAGCATTTT. V is TRBV6-2 or TRBV6-3 and J is TRBJ1-5; D is ambiguous. Germline V CDR1 and CDR2: MNHEY, SVGEGT. The CDR3 length is 14 residues. Deletions cut 0 bases from V and 4 bases from J, with 7 bases between.

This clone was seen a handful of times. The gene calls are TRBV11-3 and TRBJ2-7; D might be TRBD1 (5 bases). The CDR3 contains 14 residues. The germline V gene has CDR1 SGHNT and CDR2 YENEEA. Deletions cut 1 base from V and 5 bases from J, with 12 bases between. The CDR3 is CASSLVAGKDEQYF. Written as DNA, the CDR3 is TGTGCCAGCAGCTTAGTGGCAGGGAAGGACGAGCAGTACTTC.

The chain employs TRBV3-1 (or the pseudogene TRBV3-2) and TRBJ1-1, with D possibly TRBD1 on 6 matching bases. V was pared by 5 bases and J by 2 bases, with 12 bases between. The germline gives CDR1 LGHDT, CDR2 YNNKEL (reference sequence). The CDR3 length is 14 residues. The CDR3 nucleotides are TGTGCCAGCAGCTTACGACAGGCAAACACTGAAGCTTTCTTT. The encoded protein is CASSLRQANTEAFF.

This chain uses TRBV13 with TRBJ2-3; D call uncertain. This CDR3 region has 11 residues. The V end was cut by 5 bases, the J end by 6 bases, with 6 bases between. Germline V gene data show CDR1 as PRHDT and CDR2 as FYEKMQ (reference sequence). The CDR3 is CASSRQDTQYF. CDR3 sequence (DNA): TGTGCCAGCAGCCGCCAGGATACGCAGTATTTT.

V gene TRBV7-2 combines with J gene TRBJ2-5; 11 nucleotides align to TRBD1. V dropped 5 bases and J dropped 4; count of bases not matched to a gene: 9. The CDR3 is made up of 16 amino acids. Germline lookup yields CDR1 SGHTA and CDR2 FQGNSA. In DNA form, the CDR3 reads TGTGCCAGCAGCCCCAGGACAGGGGGCGACGGAGAGACCCAGTACTTC. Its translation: CASSPRTGGDGETQYF.